The 6 T cell receptor beta chains below come from one sample, sequenced in a study of T cell repertoires in cytomegalovirus infection. The antigens of these receptors remain unknown. TCRdb re-called the reads through MiXCR, storing one row per CDR3 protein. The top ten hold about 14% of the sample, which has hundreds of thousands of distinct CDR3 sequences, 31% seen once. The sequenced sample was cultured CD8+ T cells from PBMCs, obtained from culture after CMV antigen stimulation. These receptors were obtained from a human donor in good health (CMV status not recorded). Some clones in this sample may be carry-over from other donors' samples.

The J gene is TRBJ2-7, the V gene TRBV4-1; possibly TRBD2 for D (6 bases). The length of the CDR3 is 19 residues. V was clipped by 2 bases and J by 2 bases, with 25 bases between them. CDR1 and CDR2 from the germline V gene are MGHRA and YSYEKL. The CDR3 spells CASSQRRDRAIFWAYEQYV. The CDR3 nucleotides read TGCGCCAGCAGCCAACGGCGGGACCGAGCAATCTTTTGGGCCTACGAGCAGTACGTC.

This chain connects TRBV28 to TRBJ2-4; D not resolved. The CDR3 contains 14 residues. V was cut by 1 base and J by 4 bases, with 8 bases left in between. Germline CDR1 and CDR2: MDHEN and SYDVKM. The CDR3 loop is CASSLSSKKNIQYF. The CDR3 bases are TGTGCCAGCAGTTTATCGAGCAAGAAAAACATTCAGTACTTC.

This clonotype has only a few counts. This sequence joins TRBV9 and TRBJ2-5, with D possibly TRBD1 on 7 matching bases. Trimming left V 4 bases short and J 0 bases short, with 16 bases between. CDR1 is SGDLS and CDR2 is YYNGEE in the germline V gene. This CDR3 is 16 amino acids long. CDR3 in DNA: TGTGCCAGCAGCCCCAGCGGAGGGGGCTACCAAGAGACCCAGTACTTC. This codes for CASSPSGGGYQETQYF.

V gene TRBV11-2 combines with J gene TRBJ2-1; TRBD1 matches at 8 bases. The CDR3 length is 18 residues. V lost 5 bases and J lost 2; bases outside the gene matches: 14. Germline V CDR1 and CDR2: SGHAT, FQNNGV. CDR3 DNA sequence: TGTGCCAGCAGCGGACCAAACGCGGGACAGGCGACCTACAATGAGCAGTTCTTC. Its translation is CASSGPNAGQATYNEQFF.

This rearrangement joins TRBV28 to TRBJ1-1, with D perhaps matching TRBD1 (5 bases). This CDR3 spans 12 amino acids. The germline CDR1 and CDR2 sequences are MDHEN and SYDVKM. Trimming took off 5 bases at V and 11 bases at J, with 15 bases between the two ends. DNA for the CDR3: TGTGCCAGCAGTAACATGGGGGGACTTGCTTTCTTT. This gives the protein CASSNMGGLAFF.

The chain couples TRBV28 to TRBJ2-1; a possible D gene is TRBD2 (6 bases). Looked up from germline, CDR1 is MDHEN and CDR2 is SYDVKM. This CDR3 has 14 residues. Trimming stripped 6 bases from V and 7 bases from J, with 16 bases between. DNA of the CDR3: TGTGCCAGCAGCCCCACCCCAGGGAGGAATGAGCAGTTCTTC. Protein: CASSPTPGRNEQFF.